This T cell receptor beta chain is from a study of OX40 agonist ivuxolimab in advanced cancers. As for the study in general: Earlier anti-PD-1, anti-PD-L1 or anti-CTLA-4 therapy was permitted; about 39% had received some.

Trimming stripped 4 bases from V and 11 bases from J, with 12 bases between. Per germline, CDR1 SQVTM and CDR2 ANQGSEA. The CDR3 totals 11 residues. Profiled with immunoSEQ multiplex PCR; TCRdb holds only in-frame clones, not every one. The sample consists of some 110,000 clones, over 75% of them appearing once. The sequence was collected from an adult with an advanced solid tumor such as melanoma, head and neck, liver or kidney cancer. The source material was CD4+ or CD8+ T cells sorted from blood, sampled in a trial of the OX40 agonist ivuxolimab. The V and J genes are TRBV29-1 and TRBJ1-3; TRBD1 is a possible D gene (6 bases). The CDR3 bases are TGCAGCGTTGCCTCAGGGGTAGCCATATATTTT. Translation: CSVASGVAIYF.